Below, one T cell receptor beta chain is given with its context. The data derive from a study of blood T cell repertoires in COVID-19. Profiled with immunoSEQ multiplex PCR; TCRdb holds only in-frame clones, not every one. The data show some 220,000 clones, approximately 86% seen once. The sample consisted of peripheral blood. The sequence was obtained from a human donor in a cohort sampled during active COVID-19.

The CDR3 region has the DNA TGCGCCAGCAGCCAGCTATTCCCGGGACAGGGGGGGACCGGGGAGCTGTTTTTT. It codes for CASSQLFPGQGGTGELFF. This rearrangement joins TRBV5-1 to TRBJ2-2; 11 bases align to TRBD1. The germline CDR1 and CDR2 sequences are SGHRS and YFSETQ. This CDR3 is 18 amino acids long. V lost 4 bases and J lost 5; bases outside the gene matches: 13.